This is a list of T cell receptor beta chains from one sample in a study of blood T cell repertoires in COVID-19. Profiling relied on immunoSEQ multiplex PCR, and the TCRdb table lists in-frame clones only, not all of them. The repertoire holds 150,000 to 200,000 clones, with roughly nine tenths as singletons. The sequenced material came from peripheral blood. The receptor source for this set is an older woman with COVID-19, enrolled during active disease. The CDR3 runs from the conserved cysteine through the conserved F or W. A D gene is named only where the DNA matches it firmly. The size entry is marked missing in some rows and otherwise reads once, few, many or a size class.

TRBJ2-6 TRBV6-6 . . TGTGCCAGCAGTCCGATTTTTTGGGGGGCTGGGGCCAACGTCCTGACTTTC CASSPIFWGAGANVLTF
TRBJ1-2 TRBV27 . . TGTGCCAGCAGTTCGGTAAGGGGTAGTCTGGGCTACACCTTC CASSSVRGSLGYTF
TRBJ1-1 TRBV6-2/TRBV6-3 . . TGTGCCAGCAGTTACCCTATGACAGGCATCACTGAAGCTTTCTTT CASSYPMTGITEAFF
TRBJ2-7 TRBV5-1 . . TGCGCCAGCAGCTTGGCCGCACCGGGGAAACCCTACGAGCAGTACTTC CASSLAAPGKPYEQYF
TRBJ1-5 TRBV6-1 TRBD1 . TGTGCCAGCAGTGAAGCGAAGACAGGGGGCAATCAGCCCCAGCATTTT CASSEAKTGGNQPQHF
TRBJ1-2 TRBV12-3/TRBV12-4 . once TGTGCCAGCAGTTCGGGGGGCCCCTATGGCTACACCTTC CASSSGGPYGYTF
TRBJ2-5 TRBV11-1 . . TGTGCCAGCAGCCTAGAACAGGAGACCCAGTACTTC CASSLEQETQYF
TRBJ2-7 TRBV5-6 TRBD2 few TGTGCCAGCAGCCGGACTAGCGGGAGTATCTACGAGCAGTACTTC CASSRTSGSIYEQYF
TRBJ2-3 TRBV11-3 . . TGTGCCAGCAGCGGTACTCCAGATACGCAGTATTTT CASSGTPDTQYF
TRBJ1-2 TRBV6-5 . . TGTGCCAGCAGTTTGACAGGAAACTATGGCTACACCTTC CASSLTGNYGYTF
TRBJ1-1 TRBV15 . . TGTGCCACCAGCCGCCAGGGGAGTGCGGCTGAAGCTTTCTTT CATSRQGSAAEAFF
TRBJ1-6 TRBV18 . . TGTGCCAGCTCACCATCCCGGTCGACGGGGAATTCACCCCTCCACTTT CASSPSRSTGNSPLHF
TRBJ1-1 TRBV11-3 . . TGTGCCAGCAGCCTCTACAGGGACACTGAAGCTTTCTTT CASSLYRDTEAFF
TRBJ2-5 TRBV7-9 . . TGTGCCAGCAGCTTCATCTGGGGAGAAGAGACCCAGTACTTC CASSFIWGEETQYF
TRBJ2-7 TRBV6-5 . . TGTGCCAGCAGTTCCTTAGGGGGCTACGAGCAGTACTTC CASSSLGGYEQYF
TRBJ2-7 TRBV6-2/TRBV6-3 TRBD2 once TGTGCCAGCCGCCCCACCGCGGGAGGAAGAACCTACGAGCAGTACTTC CASRPTAGGRTYEQYF
TRBJ1-4 TRBV4-3 . . TGCGCCAGCAGCCAAGATGTGGCGGGTGGCCTGTTTTTT CASSQDVAGGLFF
TRBJ2-1 TRBV7-8 TRBD2 . TGTGCCAGCAGCGCCCGCGGGAGAAGCTCCTACAATGAGCAGTTCTTC CASSARGRSSYNEQFF
TRBJ2-5 TRBV15 TRBD2 once TGTGCCACCAGCAGAGTTGCGGGAGGGTTGCCGGAGACCCAGTACTTC CATSRVAGGLPETQYF
TRBJ1-5 TRBV6-2/TRBV6-3 TRBD1 . TGTGCCAGCAGTTACTTGACCGGGACAGGGGGCTTTAGCAATCAGCCCCAGCATTTT CASSYLTGTGGFSNQPQHF
TRBJ2-5 TRBV27 TRBD1 . TGTGCCAGCAGTTCTTTGACAGGGGGGTGGGAGACCCAGTACTTC CASSSLTGGWETQYF
TRBJ1-1 TRBV19 TRBD1 . TGTGCCAGTAGTTCTTGGGACAGGGGTAACACTGAAGCTTTCTTT CASSSWDRGNTEAFF
TRBJ1-3 TRBV7-2 TRBD1 once TGTGCCAGCAGCCAGGGACAGGGAGCACCCTCTGGAAACACCATATATTTT CASSQGQGAPSGNTIYF
TRBJ2-2 TRBV4-1 TRBD2 once TGCGCCAGCAGCCAAGCTACGCTTAGCGGGAGGGGTAACGGGGAGCTGTTTTTT CASSQATLSGRGNGELFF
TRBJ2-1 TRBV12-3/TRBV12-4 TRBD2 few TGTGCCAGTTTTCGGGGGGGCTACAATGAGCAGTTCTTC CASFRGGYNEQFF
TRBJ2-7 TRBV12-3/TRBV12-4 . . TGTGCCAGCAGTTTCTCGAGTTACTACGAGCAGTACTTC CASSFSSYYEQYF
TRBJ1-2 TRBV29-1 . . TGCAGCGTCGTAACAGGGACCCAAAACTATGGCTACACCTTC CSVVTGTQNYGYTF
TRBJ2-7 TRBV10-3 TRBD2 . TGTGCCATCAGTGAGTCGACTAGCGGGAGGATATCCCAGTACTTC CAISESTSGRISQYF
TRBJ2-7 TRBV5-1 TRBD2 . TGCGCCAGCAGCTTCGAGACTAGCGGCCTCCTCTCCTACGAGCAGTACTTC CASSFETSGLLSYEQYF
TRBJ1-3 TRBV19 . . TGTGCCAGTAGTATAGTCCGACAGCCACGCTCTGGAAACACCATATATTTT CASSIVRQPRSGNTIYF
TRBJ2-2 TRBV11-3 . . TGTGCCAGCAGCCCCCTAGCGACCGGGGAGCTGTTTTTT CASSPLATGELFF
TRBJ1-5 TRBV7-8 TRBD1 . TGTGCCAGCAGCCCCGGACAGGGGTCGAGCAATCAGCCCCAGCATTTT CASSPGQGSSNQPQHF
TRBJ2-5 TRBV11-2 TRBD2 . TGTGCCAGCAGCTTAGGGACTAGCGGGGACCAAGAGACCCAGTACTTC CASSLGTSGDQETQYF
TRBJ2-1 TRBV6-2/TRBV6-3 TRBD1 . TGTGCCAGCAGCCTCCGGGACAGGGGGTTTTTTAGCTCCTACAATGAGCAGTTCTTC CASSLRDRGFFSSYNEQFF
TRBJ2-7 TRBV29-1 . . TGCAGCGTTGTCAAGGCAGGGTGGGAGCAGTACTTC CSVVKAGWEQYF
TRBJ1-6 TRBV5-1 TRBD1 . TGCGCCAGCAGCGCCTCAGACAGGGAGGTTTATTCACCCCTCCACTTT CASSASDREVYSPLHF
TRBJ1-4 TRBV7-9 . . TGTGCCGCCGGGCGGGGGTATGAAAAACTGTTTTTT CAAGRGYEKLFF
TRBJ2-2 TRBV7-2 . . TGTGCCAGCAGCCCCCAGCGGGCGAACACCGGGGAGCTGTTTTTT CASSPQRANTGELFF
TRBJ2-7 TRBV7-3 TRBD1 . TGTGCCAGCAGTCGCACAGGGGAAAGATCCTACGAGCAGTACTTC CASSRTGERSYEQYF
TRBJ2-4 TRBV12-1 . . TGTGCCAGCAGCGTACGGGAGCGGACTAGCGGGGACGTCGGCAAAAACATTCAGTACTTC CASSVRERTSGDVGKNIQYF
TRBJ1-5 TRBV30 . . TGTGCCTGGAGTGTTGGAGGTCAGCCCCAGCATTTT CAWSVGGQPQHF
TRBJ1-6 TRBV6-6 . . TGTGCCAGCAGCCCCTCGGGGGGTAACGATAATTCACCCCTCCACTTT CASSPSGGNDNSPLHF
TRBJ1-4 TRBV5-6 . . TGTGCCAGCAGCTTGGCGGCTCGGGTTGAAAAACTGTTTTTT CASSLAARVEKLFF
TRBJ1-1 TRBV18 TRBD1 . TGTGCCAGCTCACCACAGGGGGCGAACACTGAAGCTTTCTTT CASSPQGANTEAFF
TRBJ2-1 TRBV5-1 TRBD2 . TGCGCCAGCAGCTGGGGGGGTGTTTCCTACAATGAGCAGTTCTTC CASSWGGVSYNEQFF
TRBJ2-7 TRBV28 . few TGTGCCAGCGGGCCGGGACACCTCTACGAGCAGTACTTC CASGPGHLYEQYF
TRBJ1-1 TRBV29-1 TRBD1 few TGCAGCGTAGCCGGACAGGGGACTGAAGCTTTCTTT CSVAGQGTEAFF
TRBJ1-3 TRBV5-4 . . TGTGCCAGCAGAAAGACAGGCACCTCTGGAAACACCATATATTTT CASRKTGTSGNTIYF
TRBJ2-7 TRBV29-1 . . TGCAGCGTTGAAATGGCTGCCTACGAGCAGTACTTC CSVEMAAYEQYF
TRBJ2-1 TRBV7-3 . once TGTGCCAGCAGCTTAGTCGCGGGCGTTTCCCAAGAGCAGTTCTTC CASSLVAGVSQEQFF
TRBJ1-3 TRBV30 . . TGTGCCTGGAGTGTCACAGGCGGAAACACCATATATTTT CAWSVTGGNTIYF
TRBJ1-1 TRBV28 TRBD1 . TGTGCCAGCAGTTTACGGTGGGGCAGGGGGCGGGTGAGCACTGAAGCTTTCTTT CASSLRWGRGRVSTEAFF
TRBJ1-4 TRBV7-3 TRBD1 . TGTGCCAGCAGCGTAACAGGGGCCTCTAATGAAAAACTGTTTTTT CASSVTGASNEKLFF
TRBJ1-1 TRBV12-5 . . TGTGCTAGTGGTTTGGGCGGTGCACGCGACACTGAAGCTTTCTTT CASGLGGARDTEAFF
TRBJ2-7 TRBV18 TRBD1 . TGTGCCAGCTCACGGACAGGGCCCCCCGAGCAGTACTTC CASSRTGPPEQYF
TRBJ2-3 TRBV11-3 . . TGTGCCAGCAGCAGGAGGGCTACTACGCAGTATTTT CASSRRATTQYF
TRBJ1-4 TRBV19 TRBD1 . TGTGCCAGTAGTAAGGGGACAGGGGATGCAACTAATGAAAAACTGTTTTTT CASSKGTGDATNEKLFF